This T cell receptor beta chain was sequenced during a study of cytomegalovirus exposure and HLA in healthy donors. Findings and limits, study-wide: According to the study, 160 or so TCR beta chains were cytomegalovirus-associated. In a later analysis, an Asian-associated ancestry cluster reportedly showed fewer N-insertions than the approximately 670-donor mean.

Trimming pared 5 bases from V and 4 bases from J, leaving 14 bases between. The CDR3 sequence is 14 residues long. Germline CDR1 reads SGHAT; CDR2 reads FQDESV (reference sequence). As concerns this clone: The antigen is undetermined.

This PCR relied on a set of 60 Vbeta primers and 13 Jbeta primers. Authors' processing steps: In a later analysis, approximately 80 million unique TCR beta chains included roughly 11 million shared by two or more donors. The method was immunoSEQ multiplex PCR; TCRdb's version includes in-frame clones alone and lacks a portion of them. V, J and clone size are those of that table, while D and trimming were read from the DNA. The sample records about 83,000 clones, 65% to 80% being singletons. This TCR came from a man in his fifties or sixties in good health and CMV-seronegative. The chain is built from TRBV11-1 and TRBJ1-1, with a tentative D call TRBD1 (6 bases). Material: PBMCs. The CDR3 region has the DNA TGTGCCAGCAGCACTAGGAACAGGGTCACTGAAGCTTTCTTT. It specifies CASSTRNRVTEAFF.